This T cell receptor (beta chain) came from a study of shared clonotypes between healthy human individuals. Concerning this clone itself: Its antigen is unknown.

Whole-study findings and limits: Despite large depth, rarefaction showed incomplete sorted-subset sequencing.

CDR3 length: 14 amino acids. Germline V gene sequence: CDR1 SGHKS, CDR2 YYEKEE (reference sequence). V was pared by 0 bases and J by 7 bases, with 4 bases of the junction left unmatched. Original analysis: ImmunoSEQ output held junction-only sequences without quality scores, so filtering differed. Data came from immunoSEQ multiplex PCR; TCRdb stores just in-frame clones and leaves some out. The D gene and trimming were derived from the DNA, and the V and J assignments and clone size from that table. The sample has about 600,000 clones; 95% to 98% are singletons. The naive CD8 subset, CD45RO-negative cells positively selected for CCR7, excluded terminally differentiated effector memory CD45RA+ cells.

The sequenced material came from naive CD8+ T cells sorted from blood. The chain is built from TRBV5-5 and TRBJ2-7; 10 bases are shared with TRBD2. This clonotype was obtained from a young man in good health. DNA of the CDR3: TGTGCCAGCAGCTTGGGACTAGCGGGTGGGGAGCAGTACTTC. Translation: CASSLGLAGGEQYF.